This record concerns one TCR beta chain sequence. Profiled with immunoSEQ multiplex PCR; TCRdb holds only in-frame clones, not every one. The table lists about 22,000 clones, 80% to 90% of them singletons. Between the trimmed V and J ends, which lost 6 bases and 4 bases, there was a span of 10 bases. Germline assignment: CDR1 SEHNR and CDR2 FQNEAQ (reference sequence). The CDR3 spans 12 residues. This sample stems from a study of blood T cell repertoires in COVID-19. Across the study: Samples representing acute and convalescent COVID-19 were sourced from the United States, Italy and Spain.

Source material: peripheral blood. J is TRBJ2-7 and V is TRBV7-9, with D possibly TRBD1 on 5 matching bases. The clonotype was recovered from a human donor with active COVID-19. The donor label of this sample is uncertain. The CDR3 is CASSQDSYEQYF. The CDR3 bases are TGTGCCAGCAGTCAAGACAGTTACGAGCAGTACTTC.